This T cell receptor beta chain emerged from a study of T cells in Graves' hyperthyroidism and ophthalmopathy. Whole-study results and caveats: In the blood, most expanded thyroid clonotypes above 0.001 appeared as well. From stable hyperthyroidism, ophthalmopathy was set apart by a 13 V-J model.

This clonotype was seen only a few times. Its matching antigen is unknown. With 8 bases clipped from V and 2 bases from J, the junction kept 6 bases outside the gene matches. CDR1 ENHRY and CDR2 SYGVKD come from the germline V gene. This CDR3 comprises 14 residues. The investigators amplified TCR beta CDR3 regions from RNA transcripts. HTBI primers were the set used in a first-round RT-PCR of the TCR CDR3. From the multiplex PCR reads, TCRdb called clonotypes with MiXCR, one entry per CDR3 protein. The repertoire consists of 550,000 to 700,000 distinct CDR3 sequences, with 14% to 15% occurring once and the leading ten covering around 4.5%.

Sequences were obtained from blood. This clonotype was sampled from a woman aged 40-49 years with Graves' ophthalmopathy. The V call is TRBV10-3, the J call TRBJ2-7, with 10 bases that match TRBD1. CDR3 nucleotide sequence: TGTGCCATCGCAACCGGGACAGGGGCCTACGAGCAGTACTTC. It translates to CAIATGTGAYEQYF.